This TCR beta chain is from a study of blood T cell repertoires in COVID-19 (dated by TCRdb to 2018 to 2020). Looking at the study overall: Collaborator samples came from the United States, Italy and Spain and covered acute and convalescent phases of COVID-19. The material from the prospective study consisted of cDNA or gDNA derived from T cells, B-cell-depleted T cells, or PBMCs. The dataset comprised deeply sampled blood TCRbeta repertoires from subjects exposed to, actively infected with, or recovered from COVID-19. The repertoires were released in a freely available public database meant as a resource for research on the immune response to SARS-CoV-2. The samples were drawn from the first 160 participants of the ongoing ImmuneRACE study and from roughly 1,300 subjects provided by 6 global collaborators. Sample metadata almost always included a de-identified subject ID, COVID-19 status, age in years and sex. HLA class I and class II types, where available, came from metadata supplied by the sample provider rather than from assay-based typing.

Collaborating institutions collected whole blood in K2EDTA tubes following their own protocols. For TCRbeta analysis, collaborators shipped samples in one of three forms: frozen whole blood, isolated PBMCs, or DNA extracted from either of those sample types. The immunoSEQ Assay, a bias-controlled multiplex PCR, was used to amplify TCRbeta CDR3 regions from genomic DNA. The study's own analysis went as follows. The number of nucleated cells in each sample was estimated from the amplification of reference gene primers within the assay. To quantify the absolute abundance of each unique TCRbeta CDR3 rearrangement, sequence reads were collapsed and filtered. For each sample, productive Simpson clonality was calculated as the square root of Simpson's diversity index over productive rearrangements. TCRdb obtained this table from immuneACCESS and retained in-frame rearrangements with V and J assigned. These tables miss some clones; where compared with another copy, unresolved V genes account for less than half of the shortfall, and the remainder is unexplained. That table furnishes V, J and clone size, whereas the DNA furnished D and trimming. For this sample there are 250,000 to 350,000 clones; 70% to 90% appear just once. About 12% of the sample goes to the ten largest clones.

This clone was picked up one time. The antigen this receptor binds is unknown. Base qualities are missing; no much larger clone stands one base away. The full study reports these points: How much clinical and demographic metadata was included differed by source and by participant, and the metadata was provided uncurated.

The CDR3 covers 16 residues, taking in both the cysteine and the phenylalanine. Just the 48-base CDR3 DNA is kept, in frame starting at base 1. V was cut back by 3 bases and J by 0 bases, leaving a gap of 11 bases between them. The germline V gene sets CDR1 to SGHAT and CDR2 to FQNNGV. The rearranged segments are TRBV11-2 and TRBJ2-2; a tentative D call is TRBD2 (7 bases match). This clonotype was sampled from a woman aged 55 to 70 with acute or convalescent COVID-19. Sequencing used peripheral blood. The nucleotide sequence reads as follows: TGTGCCAGCAGCTTCACGGGGGGCGCGAACACCGGGGAGCTGTTTTTT. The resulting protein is CASSFTGGANTGELFF. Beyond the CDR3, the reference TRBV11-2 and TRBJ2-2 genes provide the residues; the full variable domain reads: EAGVAQSPRYKIIEKRQSVAFWCNPISGHATLYWYQQILGQGPKLLIQFQNNGVVDDSQLPKDRFSAERLKGVDSTLKIQPAKLEDSAVYLCASSFTGGANTGELFFGEGSRLTVL.